This is a list of T cell receptor beta chains from one sample in a study of identical twins. MiXCR was run by TCRdb on the 5' RACE reads, yielding one entry per CDR3 protein. Among around 450,000 distinct CDR3 sequences listed, 14% were seen once. The same sample was also studied in work on yellow fever vaccine responses in identical twins.

The source material was CD4+ T cells sorted from blood. The receptor source for this set is a woman aged 18-29 years in good health. Both conserved end residues are part of each CDR3. D genes are given only for firm matches. The listing skips clone size in some rows; elsewhere it reads once, few, many or a size class.

j_call d_call v_call clone_size cdr3_aa cdr3_nt
TRBJ2-1 TRBD2 TRBV28 many CASSNPSGGPLEQFF TGTGCCAGCAGCAATCCTAGCGGGGGTCCCCTTGAGCAGTTCTTC
TRBJ2-1 TRBD1 TRBV7-2 few CASSSRDRGSEQFF TGTGCCAGCAGCTCCCGGGACAGGGGGTCGGAGCAGTTCTTC
TRBJ2-1 TRBD1 TRBV25-1 . CASSTVRGTGDYNEQFF TGTGCCAGCAGTACCGTCAGGGGGACAGGGGACTACAATGAGCAGTTCTTC
TRBJ2-1 . TRBV5-1 . CASSFVPGNREQFF TGCGCCAGCAGCTTTGTCCCAGGCAACCGTGAGCAGTTCTTC
TRBJ2-7 TRBD1 TRBV6-2/TRBV6-3 few CASSDLGQGVTNSYEQYF TGTGCCAGCAGTGACCTTGGACAGGGCGTTACGAACTCCTACGAGCAGTACTTC
TRBJ2-5 . TRBV6-1 . CASSGPPNEETQYF TGTGCCAGCAGTGGACCACCCAACGAAGAGACCCAGTACTTC
TRBJ2-1 TRBD2 TRBV5-6 . CASSETGTTIGEQFF TGTGCCAGCAGCGAGACCGGGACTACGATCGGTGAGCAGTTCTTC
TRBJ1-2 TRBD1 TRBV7-2 . CASSADRAGGYTF TGTGCCAGCAGCGCTGACAGGGCAGGAGGCTACACCTTC
TRBJ2-1 . TRBV12-3/TRBV12-4 . CASSLAQPNNEQFF TGTGCCAGCAGTTTAGCGCAACCCAACAATGAGCAGTTCTTC
TRBJ1-2 . TRBV15 . CATSRDEKGSDYGYTF TGTGCCACCAGCAGAGATGAGAAGGGGTCGGACTATGGCTACACCTTC
TRBJ2-3 . TRBV6-4 . CASSDGAGTDTQYF TGTGCCAGCAGTGACGGGGCGGGCACAGATACGCAGTATTTT
TRBJ1-5 . TRBV25-1 few CASSEGYTSNQPQHF TGTGCCAGCAGTGAAGGGTATACTAGCAATCAGCCCCAGCATTTT
TRBJ2-5 . TRBV4-3 . CVSSRGTEETQYF TGCGTCAGCAGCCGAGGGACTGAAGAGACCCAGTACTTC
TRBJ2-2 . TRBV6-1 few CASSERQTGELFF TGTGCCAGCAGTGAGCGGCAGACCGGGGAGCTGTTTTTT